This T cell receptor (beta chain) was found in a study of blood T cells in healthy people across ages. Study-level results: Older age went with lower TCR beta diversity per million T cells, in a roughly linear way.

On this clonotype: Antigen unknown.

Samples each had at least 6 micrograms of total RNA extracted. PCR was performed a second time for about 6 to 12 cycles using a sample-barcoded 5' primer and a J-beta primer mix. TCRdb redid the calling of the 5' RACE reads with MiXCR, one entry per CDR3 protein. The sample shows roughly 1.6 million distinct CDR3 sequences, 30% to 35% of them seen only once. Sequences were obtained from blood. The sequence was obtained from a woman younger than 45 in good health.

The CDR3 region is CSARADVAGGKNEQFF. As DNA, the CDR3 is TGCAGTGCTAGAGCAGACGTAGCGGGAGGGAAAAATGAGCAGTTCTTC. The rearrangement links TRBV20-1 to TRBJ2-1; TRBD2 matches at 11 bases. V shed 1 base, J shed 7 bases, and the junction held 9 bases outside the gene matches. The CDR3 runs 16 residues. Germline lookup yields CDR1 DFQATT and CDR2 SNEGSKA (reference sequence).